The entry that follows covers one T cell receptor (beta chain) sequence. Its matching antigen is unknown. A second PCR of about 7 to 12 cycles used a sample-barcoded 5' primer and a J-beta primer mix. TCRdb recomputed calls from the 5' RACE reads with MiXCR, one row per CDR3 protein. Of 700,000 to 900,000 distinct CDR3 sequences in the sample, about 26% are singletons; the top ten hold about 3%. The sample comes from a study of blood T cells in healthy people across ages. Findings and caveats of the study: Aged donors had fewer naive CD4+ cells and lower diversity than long-lived donors.

V lost 7 bases to trimming and J lost 2 bases, with 7 bases between them. Germline lookup yields CDR1 SGHRS and CDR2 YFSETQ. The length of the CDR3 is 12 residues. Drawing of peripheral blood yielded about 10 milliliters from each donor. This same sample was also part of a study on T cells of mothers and their children. As that study records: Over 8 million reads per mother and 2.5 million to 3.5 million per child were obtained.

The chain has TRBV5-1 and TRBJ2-1; D remains ambiguous. This clonotype originated in a boy aged 5-17 years in good health. Sequenced: blood. The CDR3 reads CASGATYNEQFF. In DNA form, the CDR3 reads TGCGCCAGCGGCGCAACCTACAATGAGCAGTTCTTC. Together with reference TRBV5-1 and TRBJ2-1, the CDR3 gives the full variable domain: KAGVTQTPRYLIKTRGQQVTLSCSPISGHRSVSWYQQTPGQGLQFLFEYFSETQRNKGNFPGRFSGRQFSNSRSEMNVSTLELGDSALYLCASGATYNEQFFGPGTRLTVL.